The 9 T cell receptor beta chains below come from one sample, sequenced in a study of regulatory T cells in long-lasting Graves disease (dated by TCRdb to the early 2020s). The label giving this sample's time point can be read as: newly diagnosed GD, antithyroid drugs for less than 3 months. For both TCR sequencing and RNA sequencing, RNA was extracted from PBMCs using TRIzol. To prepare the library, multiplex PCR was applied. The run used an Illumina HiSeq 4000. iRepertoire HTBI primers and Arm-PCR amplification of CDR3 regions were used to construct TCR beta libraries. The public reads were reprocessed in TCRdb via fastp at Q25 and MiXCR, keeping in-frame beta chains. Entries are consolidated by CDR3 protein sequence, retaining the most common genes and DNA. For this sample the table gives around 420,000 distinct CDR3 sequences, of which roughly a sixth were detected only once. The top ten clonotypes cover approximately 21% of the sample.

Specimen: peripheral blood mononuclear cells (PBMCs), collected at new diagnosis, from a patient treated with antithyroid drugs. These receptor sequences come from a female donor with Graves disease.

On this clonotype: A much larger clone lies a single base off, so this may be a read error. The genes are TRBV9 and TRBJ1-6; tentatively, D is TRBD1 (5 bases). The CDR3 has 13 residues. Germline V CDR1 and CDR2: SGDLS, YYNGEE. Trimming cost V 3 bases and J 14 bases, with 15 bases left between them. The CDR3 DNA follows: TGTGCCAGCAGCGCGGGTTCCCAGGACACCCTCCACTTT. It is translated as CASSAGSQDTLHF.

This clonotype has at least ten counts. The chain joins TRBV6-1 to TRBJ2-1, with a tentative D call TRBD2 (7 bases). The CDR3 contains 16 residues. V was shortened by 6 bases and J by 3 bases, with 18 bases between the two germline ends. Germline CDR1 and CDR2: MNHNS and SASEGT. CDR3 residues: CASSFRGASLYNEQFF. The DNA for the CDR3 is TGTGCCAGCAGCTTCCGGGGGGCTAGCCTCTACAATGAGCAGTTCTTC.

In its sample, this clonotype was seen many times. This rearrangement joins TRBV20-1 to TRBJ2-5, with D uncertain. CDR1 DFQATT and CDR2 SNEGSKA come from the germline V gene (reference sequence). The CDR3 has 14 amino acids. V gave up 0 bases and J gave up 3 bases, with 11 bases separating them. The CDR3: CSARERPWEETQYF. The CDR3 nucleotides are TGCAGTGCTAGAGAAAGGCCATGGGAAGAGACCCAGTACTTC.

This clonotype was picked up many times. CDR3 residues: CAISVGQMNTEAFF. CDR3 coding DNA: TGTGCCATCAGTGTAGGGCAGATGAACACTGAAGCTTTCTTT. The chain joins TRBV10-3 to TRBJ1-1; D unresolved. The V gene's germline CDR1 is ENHRY and CDR2 SYGVKD. Trimming pared 4 bases from V and 0 bases from J, leaving 9 bases between. The CDR3 consists of 14 residues.

V gene TRBV4-2 combines with J gene TRBJ2-3; D gene unclear. The CDR3 sequence is 16 residues long. Germline CDR1 reads LGHNA; CDR2 reads YNFKEQ. V lost 2 bases, J lost 1 base, and 13 bases lay in between. The CDR3 loop reads CASSQRRTERTDTQYF. CDR3 in DNA: TGTGCCAGCAGCCAACGCAGGACGGAACGCACAGATACGCAGTATTTT.

The rearrangement links TRBV27 to TRBJ2-5; TRBD2 agrees at 12 bases. The germline V gene encodes CDR1 MNHEY and CDR2 SMNVEV (reference sequence). CDR3 length: 17 amino acids. J gave up 2 bases and V 5 bases, and 9 bases lay outside the gene matches. Here the CDR3 reads CASSLLTSGRGQETQYF. In nucleotides, the CDR3 is TGTGCCAGCAGTCTCCTGACTAGCGGGAGAGGGCAAGAGACCCAGTACTTC.

The chain has TRBV19 and TRBJ1-2; TRBD1 is a possible D gene (5 bases). The CDR3 is 17 amino acids. Germline V CDR1 and CDR2: LNHDA, SQIVND (reference sequence). The V gene lost 5 bases and the J gene lost 3 bases, with 22 bases spanning the gap. The CDR3 sequence is CASSARTGTPNDYGYTF. Written as DNA, the CDR3 is TGTGCCAGTAGTGCAAGAACCGGGACTCCGAACGACTATGGCTACACCTTC.

This chain joins TRBV7-7 and TRBJ2-7, with 7 bases matching TRBD1. V shed 5 bases and J 7 bases; nucleotides not matched to a gene: 14. Germline values: CDR1 SSHAT, CDR2 FNYEAQ (reference sequence). The length of the CDR3 is 15 residues. The CDR3 DNA reads as TGTGCCAGCAGCGCCGGGACAGACCCTCTGGGGGAGCAGTACTTC. Protein: CASSAGTDPLGEQYF.

This clonotype was observed at least ten times. The chain couples TRBV4-1 to TRBJ2-6; 7 positions match TRBD1. Per the germline V gene, CDR1 is MGHRA and CDR2 is YSYEKL. The CDR3 runs to 15 residues. After removal of 4 bases from V and 13 bases from J, the junction contained 13 bases not matched to a gene. CDR3 in DNA: TGCGCCAGCAGCCCACCGGGACAGCGCCCCCCTGTCCTGACTTTC. Its translation: CASSPPGQRPPVLTF.